This T cell receptor (beta chain) was retrieved from a study of blood T cell repertoires in COVID-19. Background on the study: PBMCs, B-cell-depleted T cells, or T cells were the source of the cDNA or gDNA that made up the material.

There are 14 residues in the CDR3. Per the germline V gene, CDR1 is MNHEY and CDR2 is SVGAGI. V dropped 7 bases and J dropped 4 bases, with 16 bases sitting between them. Profiling relied on immunoSEQ multiplex PCR, and the TCRdb table lists in-frame clones only, not all of them. The top ten hold roughly 6.4% of the sample, which has 50,000 to 70,000 clones, more than 70% seen once. The receptor was isolated from a man in his fifties or sixties with active or convalescent COVID-19. V usage is TRBV6-5 and J usage is TRBJ2-5, with D tentatively TRBD1 (5 bases). Input material: peripheral blood. This chain's CDR3 is CASTKMGQRETQYF. In DNA form, the CDR3 reads TGTGCCAGCACAAAAATGGGGCAGAGAGAGACCCAGTACTTC.